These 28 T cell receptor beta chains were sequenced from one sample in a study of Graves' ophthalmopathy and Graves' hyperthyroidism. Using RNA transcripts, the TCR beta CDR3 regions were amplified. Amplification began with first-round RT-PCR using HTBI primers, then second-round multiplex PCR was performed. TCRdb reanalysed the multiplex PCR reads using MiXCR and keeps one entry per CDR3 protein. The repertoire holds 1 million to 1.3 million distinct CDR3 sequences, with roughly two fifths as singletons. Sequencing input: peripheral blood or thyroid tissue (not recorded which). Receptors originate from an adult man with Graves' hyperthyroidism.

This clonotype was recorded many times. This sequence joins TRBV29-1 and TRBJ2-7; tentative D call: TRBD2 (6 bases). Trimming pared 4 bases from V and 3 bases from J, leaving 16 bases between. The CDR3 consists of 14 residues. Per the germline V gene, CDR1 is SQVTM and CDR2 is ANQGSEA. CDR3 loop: CSVVGGTHRYEQYF. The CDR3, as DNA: TGCAGCGTTGTTGGGGGGACGCACCGCTACGAGCAGTACTTC.

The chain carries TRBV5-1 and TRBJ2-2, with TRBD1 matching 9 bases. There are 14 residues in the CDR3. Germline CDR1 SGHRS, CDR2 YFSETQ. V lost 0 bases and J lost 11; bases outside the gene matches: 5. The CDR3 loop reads CASSLGTGAGELFF. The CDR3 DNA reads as TGCGCCAGCAGCTTGGGGACAGGGGCTGGCGAGCTGTTTTTT.

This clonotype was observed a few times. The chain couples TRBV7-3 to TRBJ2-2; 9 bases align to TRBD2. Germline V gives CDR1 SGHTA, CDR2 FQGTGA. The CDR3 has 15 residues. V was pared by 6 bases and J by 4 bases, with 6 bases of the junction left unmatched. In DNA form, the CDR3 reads TGTGCCAGCAGTCGGACTAGCGAAATCACCGGGGAGCTGTTTTTT. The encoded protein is CASSRTSEITGELFF.

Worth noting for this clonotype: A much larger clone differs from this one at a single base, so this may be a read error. The CDR3 region has the DNA TGTGCCAGCACGCGACTCCTTAGCAATCAGCCCCAGCATTTT. It codes for CASTRLLSNQPQHF. The rearrangement uses TRBV10-3 and TRBJ1-5; no definite D call. CDR1 and CDR2 from the germline V gene are ENHRY and SYGVKD. The CDR3 spans 14 residues. Trimming pared 10 bases from V and 0 bases from J, leaving 13 bases between.

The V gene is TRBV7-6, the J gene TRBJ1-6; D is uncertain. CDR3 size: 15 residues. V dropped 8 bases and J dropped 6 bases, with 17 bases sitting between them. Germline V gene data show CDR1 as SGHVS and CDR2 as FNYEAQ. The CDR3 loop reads CASGPGNRANSPLHF. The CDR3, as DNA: TGTGCCAGCGGCCCCGGGAACAGAGCTAATTCACCCCTCCACTTT. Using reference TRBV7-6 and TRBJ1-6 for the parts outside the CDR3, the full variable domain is GAGVSQSPRYKVTKRGQDVALRCDPISGHVSLYWYRQALGQGPEFLTYFNYEAQQDKSGLPNDRFSAERPEGSISTLTIQRTEQRDSAMYRCASGPGNRANSPLHFGNGTRLTVT.

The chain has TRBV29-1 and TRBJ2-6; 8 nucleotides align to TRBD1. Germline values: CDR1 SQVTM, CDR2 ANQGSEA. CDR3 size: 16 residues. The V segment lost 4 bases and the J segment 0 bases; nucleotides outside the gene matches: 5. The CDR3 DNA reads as TGCAGCGTTGTTGGGACAGGTAGCTCTGGGGCCAACGTCCTGACTTTC. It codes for CSVVGTGSSGANVLTF.

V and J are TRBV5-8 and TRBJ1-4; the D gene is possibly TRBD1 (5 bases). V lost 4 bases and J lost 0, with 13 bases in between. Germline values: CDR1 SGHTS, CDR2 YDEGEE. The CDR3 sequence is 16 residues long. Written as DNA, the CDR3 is TGTGCCAGCAGCCGACCGGGGGGGGCAACTAATGAAAAACTGTTTTTT. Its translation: CASSRPGGATNEKLFF.

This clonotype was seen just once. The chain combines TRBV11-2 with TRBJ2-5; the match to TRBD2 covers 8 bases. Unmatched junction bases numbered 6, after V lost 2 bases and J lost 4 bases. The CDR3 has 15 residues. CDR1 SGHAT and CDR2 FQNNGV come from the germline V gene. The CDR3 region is CASSLTSGPLETQYF. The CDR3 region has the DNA TGTGCCAGCAGCTTAACTAGCGGACCCCTAGAGACCCAGTACTTC.

This CDR3 is CSASGEVTQYF. CDR3 sequence (DNA): TGCAGTGCTAGTGGGGAGGTGACCCAGTACTTC. This chain joins TRBV20-1 and TRBJ2-5; a weak D match, TRBD2 (6 bases). The CDR3 loop spans 11 amino acids. Trimming removed 3 bases from V and 7 bases from J, with 9 bases in between. Germline assignment: CDR1 DFQATT and CDR2 SNEGSKA (reference sequence).

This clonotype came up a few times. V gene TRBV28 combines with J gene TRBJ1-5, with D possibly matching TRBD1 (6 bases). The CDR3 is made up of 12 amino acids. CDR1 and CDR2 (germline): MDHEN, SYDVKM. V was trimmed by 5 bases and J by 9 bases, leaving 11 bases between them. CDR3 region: CASSTGSGPQHF. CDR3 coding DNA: TGTGCCAGCAGTACAGGGTCAGGGCCCCAGCATTTT.

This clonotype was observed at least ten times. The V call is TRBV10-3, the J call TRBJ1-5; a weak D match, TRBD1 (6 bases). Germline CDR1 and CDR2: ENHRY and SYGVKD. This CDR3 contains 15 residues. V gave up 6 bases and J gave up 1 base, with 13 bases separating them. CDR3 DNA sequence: TGTGCCATCAGGGGGGGCCTCGGGAGCAATCAGCCCCAGCATTTT. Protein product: CAIRGGLGSNQPQHF.

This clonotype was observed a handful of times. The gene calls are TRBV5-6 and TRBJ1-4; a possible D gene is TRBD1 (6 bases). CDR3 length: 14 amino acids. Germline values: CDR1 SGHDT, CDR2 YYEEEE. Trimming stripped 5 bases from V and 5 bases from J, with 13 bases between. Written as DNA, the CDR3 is TGTGCCAGCAGGGCCGGGACATCAAATGAAAAACTGTTTTTT. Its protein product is CASRAGTSNEKLFF.

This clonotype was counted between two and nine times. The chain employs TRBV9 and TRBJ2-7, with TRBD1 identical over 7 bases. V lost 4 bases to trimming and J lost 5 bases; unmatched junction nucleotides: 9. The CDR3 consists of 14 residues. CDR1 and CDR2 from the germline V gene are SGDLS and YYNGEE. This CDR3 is CASSPRGLTDEQYF. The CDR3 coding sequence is TGTGCCAGCAGCCCGAGGGGGCTAACGGACGAGCAGTACTTC.

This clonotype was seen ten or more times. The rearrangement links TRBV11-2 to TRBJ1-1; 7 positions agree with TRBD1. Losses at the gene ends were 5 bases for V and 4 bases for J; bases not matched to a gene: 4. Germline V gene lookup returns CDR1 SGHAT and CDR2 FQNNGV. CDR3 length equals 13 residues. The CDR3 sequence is CASSQDRATEAFF. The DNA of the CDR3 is TGTGCCAGCAGCCAAGACAGGGCCACTGAAGCTTTCTTT.

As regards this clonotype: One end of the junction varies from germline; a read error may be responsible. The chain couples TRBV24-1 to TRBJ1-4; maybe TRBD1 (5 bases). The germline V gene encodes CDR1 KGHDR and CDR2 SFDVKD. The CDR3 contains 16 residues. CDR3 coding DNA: TGTGCCACCAGTGACAGTGGGGCTGCAACTAATGAAGAACTGTTTTTT. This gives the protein CATSDSGAATNEELFF.

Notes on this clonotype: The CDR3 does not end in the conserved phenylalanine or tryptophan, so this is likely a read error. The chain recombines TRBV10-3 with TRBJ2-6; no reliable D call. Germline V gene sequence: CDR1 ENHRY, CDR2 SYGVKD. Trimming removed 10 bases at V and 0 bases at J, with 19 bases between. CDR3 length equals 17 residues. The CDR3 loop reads CASPFCLNSSGANVLTS. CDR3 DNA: TGTGCCAGCCCCTTCTGCTTAAATAGCTCTGGGGCCAACGTCCTGACTTCC.

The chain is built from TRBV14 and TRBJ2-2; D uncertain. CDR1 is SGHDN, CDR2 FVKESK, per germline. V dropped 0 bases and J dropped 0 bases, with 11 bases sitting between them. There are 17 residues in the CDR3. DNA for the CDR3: TGTGCCAGCAGCCAAGATCGTCGGGCCGCGAACACCGGGGAGCTGTTTTTT. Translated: CASSQDRRAANTGELFF.

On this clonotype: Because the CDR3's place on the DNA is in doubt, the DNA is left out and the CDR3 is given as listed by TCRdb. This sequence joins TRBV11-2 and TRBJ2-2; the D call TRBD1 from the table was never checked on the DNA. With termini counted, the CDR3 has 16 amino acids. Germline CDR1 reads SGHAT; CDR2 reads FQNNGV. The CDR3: CASSTPGQRTPGSCFF.

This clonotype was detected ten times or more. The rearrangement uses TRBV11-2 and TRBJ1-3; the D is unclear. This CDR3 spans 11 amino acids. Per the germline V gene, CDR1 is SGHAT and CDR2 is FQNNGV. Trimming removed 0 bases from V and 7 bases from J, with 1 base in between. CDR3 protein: CASSLDNTIYF. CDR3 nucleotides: TGTGCCAGCAGCTTAGATAACACCATATATTTT. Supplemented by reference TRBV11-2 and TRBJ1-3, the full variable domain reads EAGVAQSPRYKIIEKRQSVAFWCNPISGHATLYWYQQILGQGPKLLIQFQNNGVVDDSQLPKDRFSAERLKGVDSTLKIQPAKLEDSAVYLCASSLDNTIYFGEGSWLTVV.

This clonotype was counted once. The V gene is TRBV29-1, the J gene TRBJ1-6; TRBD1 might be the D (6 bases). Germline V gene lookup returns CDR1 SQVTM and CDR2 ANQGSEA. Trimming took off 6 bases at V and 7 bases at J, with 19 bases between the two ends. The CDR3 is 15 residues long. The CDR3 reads CSVANVGGVNSPLHF. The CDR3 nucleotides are TGCAGCGTCGCCAATGTAGGGGGGGTGAATTCACCCCTCCACTTT.

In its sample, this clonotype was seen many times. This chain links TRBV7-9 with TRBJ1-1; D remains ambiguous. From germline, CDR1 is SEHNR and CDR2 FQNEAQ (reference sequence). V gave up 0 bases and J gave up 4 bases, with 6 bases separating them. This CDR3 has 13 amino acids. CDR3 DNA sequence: TGTGCCAGCAGCTTAGCCACCGGCACTGAAGCTTTCTTT. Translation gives CASSLATGTEAFF.

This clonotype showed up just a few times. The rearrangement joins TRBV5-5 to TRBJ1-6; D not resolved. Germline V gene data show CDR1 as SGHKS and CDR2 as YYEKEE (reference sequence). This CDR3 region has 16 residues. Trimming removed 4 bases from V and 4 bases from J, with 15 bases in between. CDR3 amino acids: CASSRFGPEYNSPLHF. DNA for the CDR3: TGTGCCAGCAGCCGTTTCGGGCCCGAATATAATTCACCCCTCCACTTT.

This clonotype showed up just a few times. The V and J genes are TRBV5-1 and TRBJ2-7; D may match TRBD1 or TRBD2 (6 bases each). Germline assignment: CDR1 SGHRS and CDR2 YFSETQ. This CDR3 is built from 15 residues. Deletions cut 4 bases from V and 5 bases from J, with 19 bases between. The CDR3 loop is CASSTRLGGPHEQYF. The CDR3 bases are TGCGCCAGCAGCACCCGCCTCGGGGGCCCCCACGAGCAGTACTTC. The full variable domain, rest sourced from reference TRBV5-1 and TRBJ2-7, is KAGVTQTPRYLIKTRGQQVTLSCSPISGHRSVSWYQQTPGQGLQFLFEYFSETQRNKGNFPGRFSGRQFSNSRSEMNVSTLELGDSALYLCASSTRLGGPHEQYFGPGTRLTVT.

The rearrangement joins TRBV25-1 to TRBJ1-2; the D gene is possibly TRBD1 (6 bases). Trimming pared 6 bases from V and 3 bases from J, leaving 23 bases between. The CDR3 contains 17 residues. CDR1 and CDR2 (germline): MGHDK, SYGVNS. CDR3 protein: CASSLPGVKSGDYGYTF. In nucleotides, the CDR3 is TGTGCCAGCAGCTTGCCAGGGGTAAAGAGTGGGGACTATGGCTACACCTTC.

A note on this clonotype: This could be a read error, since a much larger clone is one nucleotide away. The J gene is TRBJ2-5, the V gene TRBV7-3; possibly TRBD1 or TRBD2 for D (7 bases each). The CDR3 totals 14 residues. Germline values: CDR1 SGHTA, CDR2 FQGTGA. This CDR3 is CASNLTGDYETQYF. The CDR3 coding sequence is TGTGCCAGCAACTTAACAGGGGACTACGAGACCCAGTACTTC.

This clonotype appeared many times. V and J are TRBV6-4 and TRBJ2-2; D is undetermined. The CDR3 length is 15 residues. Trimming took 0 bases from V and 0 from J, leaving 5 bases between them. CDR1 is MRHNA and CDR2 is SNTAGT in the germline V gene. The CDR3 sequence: CASSDSPSNTGELFF. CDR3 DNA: TGTGCCAGCAGTGACTCCCCATCGAACACCGGGGAGCTGTTTTTT.

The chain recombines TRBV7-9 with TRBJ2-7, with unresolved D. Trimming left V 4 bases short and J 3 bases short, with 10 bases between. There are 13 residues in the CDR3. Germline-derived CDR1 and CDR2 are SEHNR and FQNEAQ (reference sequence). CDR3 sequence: CASSSVDGYEQYF. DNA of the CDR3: TGTGCCAGCAGCTCCGTCGACGGCTACGAGCAGTACTTC.

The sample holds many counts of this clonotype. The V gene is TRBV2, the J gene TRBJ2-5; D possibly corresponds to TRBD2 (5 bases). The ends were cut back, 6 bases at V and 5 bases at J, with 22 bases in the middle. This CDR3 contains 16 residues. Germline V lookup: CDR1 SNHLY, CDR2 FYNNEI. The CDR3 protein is CASSDPQLGRGETQYF. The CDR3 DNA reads TGTGCCAGCAGCGACCCACAACTAGGCCGCGGGGAGACCCAGTACTTC.